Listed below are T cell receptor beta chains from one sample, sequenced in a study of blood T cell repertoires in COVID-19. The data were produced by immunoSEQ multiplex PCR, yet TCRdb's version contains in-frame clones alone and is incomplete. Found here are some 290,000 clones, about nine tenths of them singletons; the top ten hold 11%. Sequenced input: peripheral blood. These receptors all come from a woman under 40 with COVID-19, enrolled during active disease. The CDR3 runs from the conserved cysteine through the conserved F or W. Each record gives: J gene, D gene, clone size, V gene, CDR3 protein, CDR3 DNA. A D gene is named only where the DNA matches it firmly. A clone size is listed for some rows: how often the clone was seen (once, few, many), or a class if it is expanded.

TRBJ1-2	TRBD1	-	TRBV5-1	CASSLGDRGQTDGYTF	TGCGCCAGCAGCTTGGGTGACAGGGGGCAGACGGATGGCTACACCTTC
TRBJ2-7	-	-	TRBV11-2	CASSLNRIPAEYF	TGTGCCAGCAGCTTGAATCGGATTCCCGCGGAGTACTTC
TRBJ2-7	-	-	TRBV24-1	CATSETGGTGDEQYF	TGTGCCACCAGTGAAACGGGGGGCACGGGTGACGAGCAGTACTTC
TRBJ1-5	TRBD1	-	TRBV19	CASSIRQGRNQPQHF	TGTGCCAGTAGTATAAGACAGGGAAGGAATCAGCCCCAGCATTTT
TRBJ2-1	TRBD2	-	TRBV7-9	CASSLTSGGINEQFF	TGTGCCAGCAGCTTGACTAGCGGGGGCATCAATGAGCAGTTCTTC
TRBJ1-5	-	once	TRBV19	CASSMGLYSNQPQHF	TGTGCCAGTAGTATGGGCCTTTATAGCAATCAGCCCCAGCATTTT
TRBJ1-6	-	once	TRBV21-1	CARPGQPNSPLHF	TGTGCCAGGCCGGGACAGCCTAATTCACCCCTCCACTTT
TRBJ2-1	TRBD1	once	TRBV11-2	CASSARDRPDNEQFF	TGTGCCAGCAGCGCCCGGGACAGGCCAGACAATGAGCAGTTCTTC
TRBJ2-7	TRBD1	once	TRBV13	CASSQAGQGIYEQYF	TGTGCCAGCAGCCAGGCAGGACAGGGGATCTACGAGCAGTACTTC
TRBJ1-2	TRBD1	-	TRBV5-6	CASSWGDSPNHKGGYTF	TGTGCCAGCAGCTGGGGGGACAGCCCAAACCATAAGGGTGGCTACACCTTC
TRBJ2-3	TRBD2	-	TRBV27	CASSFTPGGWGDTQYF	TGTGCCAGCAGCTTCACTCCGGGGGGTTGGGGAGATACGCAGTATTTT
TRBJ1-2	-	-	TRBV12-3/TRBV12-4	CASSLGGGGYTF	TGTGCCAGCAGTCTGGGAGGCGGAGGCTACACCTTC
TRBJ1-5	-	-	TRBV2	CASRGPGRGNQPQHF	TGTGCCAGCAGGGGTCCAGGGAGGGGCAATCAGCCCCAGCATTTT
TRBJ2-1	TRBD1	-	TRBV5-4	CASSNRDRVTEQFF	TGTGCCAGCAGCAACCGGGACAGGGTTACTGAGCAGTTCTTC
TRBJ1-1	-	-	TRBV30	CAWSVGDTEAFF	TGTGCCTGGAGTGTAGGGGACACTGAAGCTTTCTTT
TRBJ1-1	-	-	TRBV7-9	CASTRAVNTEAFF	TGTGCCAGCACCAGAGCCGTTAACACTGAAGCTTTCTTT
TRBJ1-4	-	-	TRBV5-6	CASSLGHGEVF	TGTGCCAGCAGCTTGGGGCACGGGGAGGTGTTT
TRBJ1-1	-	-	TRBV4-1	CASSHLSQGNTEAFF	TGCGCCAGCAGCCATCTAAGCCAGGGGAACACTGAAGCTTTCTTT
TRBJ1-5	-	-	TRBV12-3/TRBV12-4	CASSLAGGQPQHF	TGTGCCAGCAGCCTGGCGGGGGGCCAGCCCCAGCATTTT
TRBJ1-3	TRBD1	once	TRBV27	CASSLGGTGGNTIYF	TGTGCCAGCAGTTTGGGAGGGACAGGGGGAAACACCATATATTTT
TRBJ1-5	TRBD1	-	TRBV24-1	CATSEGQGASLIGPQHF	TGTGCCACCAGTGAGGGACAGGGGGCCTCACTCATAGGGCCCCAGCATTTT
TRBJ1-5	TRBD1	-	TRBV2	CASTRDSGNQPQHF	TGTGCCAGCACTAGGGACAGTGGCAATCAGCCCCAGCATTTT
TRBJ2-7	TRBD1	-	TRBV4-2	CASSQAWTGEQYF	TGTGCCAGCAGCCAAGCCTGGACAGGTGAGCAGTACTTC
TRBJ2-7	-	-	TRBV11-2	CASSLDLRESSYEQYF	TGTGCCAGCAGCTTAGATCTACGGGAGAGCTCCTACGAGCAGTACTTC
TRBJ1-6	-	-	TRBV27	CASSFLNSPLHF	TGTGCCAGCAGTTTTTTAAATTCACCCCTCCACTTT
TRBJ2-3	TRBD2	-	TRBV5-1	CASSPRGGGSTDTQYF	TGCGCCAGCAGCCCCAGGGGCGGGGGGAGCACAGATACGCAGTATTTT
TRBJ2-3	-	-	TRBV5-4	CASSLASLTTDTQYF	TGTGCCAGCAGCTTGGCGTCTCTAACCACAGATACGCAGTATTTT
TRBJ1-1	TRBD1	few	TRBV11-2	CASSYGQGVGTEAFF	TGTGCCAGCAGCTACGGACAGGGGGTTGGCACTGAAGCTTTCTTT
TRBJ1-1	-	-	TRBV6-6	CASSSQVQTNEAFF	TGTGCCAGCAGTTCACAAGTACAGACTAACGAAGCTTTCTTT
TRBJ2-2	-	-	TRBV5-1	CASSQNTGLNTGELFF	TGCGCCAGCAGCCAGAACACAGGCCTGAACACCGGGGAGCTGTTTTTT
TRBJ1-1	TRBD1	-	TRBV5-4	CASSLWTGGDPEAFF	TGTGCCAGCAGCTTATGGACAGGGGGCGACCCGGAGGCTTTCTTT
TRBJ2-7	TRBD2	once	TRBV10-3	CAIRDEISGDYEQYF	TGTGCCATCAGAGATGAGATCAGCGGGGATTACGAGCAGTACTTC
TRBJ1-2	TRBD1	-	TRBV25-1	CTGIGEHTGEFNYGYTF	TGTACCGGTATCGGGGAACACACAGGGGAGTTTAACTATGGCTACACCTTC
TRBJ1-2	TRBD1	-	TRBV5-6	CASRRQGYGYTF	TGTGCCAGCAGAAGACAGGGGTATGGCTACACCTTC
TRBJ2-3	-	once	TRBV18	CASSPPGQGSGVMQYF	TGTGCCAGCTCACCCCCCGGGCAGGGGTCCGGAGTTATGCAGTATTTT
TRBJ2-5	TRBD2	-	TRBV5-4	CASSSLPGLAEETQYF	TGTGCCAGCAGCTCGTTACCGGGACTAGCGGAAGAGACCCAGTACTTC
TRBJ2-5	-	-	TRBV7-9	CASSLSGWYQETQYF	TGTGCCAGCAGCTTATCGGGGTGGTATCAGGAGACCCAGTACTTC
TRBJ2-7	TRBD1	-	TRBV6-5	CASRFRGITYEQYF	TGTGCCAGCAGATTCAGGGGGATAACCTACGAGCAGTACTTC
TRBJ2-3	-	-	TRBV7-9	CASSLPGSPTDTQYF	TGTGCCAGCAGCTTACCAGGGTCCCCCACAGATACGCAGTATTTT
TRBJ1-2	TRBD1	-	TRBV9	CASSARTGGADGYTF	TGTGCCAGCAGCGCCCGAACAGGGGGCGCAGATGGCTACACCTTC
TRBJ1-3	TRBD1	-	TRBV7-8	CASSPRTGFDTIYF	TGTGCCAGCAGCCCCCGGACAGGCTTCGACACCATATATTTT
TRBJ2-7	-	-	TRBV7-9	CASSLGRQIYEQYF	TGTGCCAGCAGCTTAGGGAGACAGATCTACGAGCAGTACTTC
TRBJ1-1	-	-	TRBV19	CASSIAHSLNTEAFF	TGTGCCAGTAGTATAGCGCACAGTCTGAACACTGAAGCTTTCTTT
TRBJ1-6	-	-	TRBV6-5	CASSFRRAPLHF	TGTGCCAGCAGTTTCCGGAGGGCCCCCCTCCACTTT
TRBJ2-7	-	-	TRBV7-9	CASSHMEIGSYEQYF	TGTGCCAGCAGCCATATGGAGATTGGCTCCTACGAGCAGTACTTC
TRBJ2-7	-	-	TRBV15	CATSRDRSYEQYF	TGTGCCACCAGCAGAGACAGGTCTTACGAGCAGTACTTC
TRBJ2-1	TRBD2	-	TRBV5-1	CASSHDLLAGGGPFF	TGCGCCAGCAGCCACGACCTACTAGCGGGCGGGGGTCCGTTCTTC
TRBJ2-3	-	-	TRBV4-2	CASSQERGVSTDTQYF	TGTGCCAGCAGCCAAGAGCGGGGAGTAAGCACAGATACGCAGTATTTT
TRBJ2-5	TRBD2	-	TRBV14	CASSSTSGLYF	TGTGCCAGCAGCTCTACTAGCGGACTGTACTTC
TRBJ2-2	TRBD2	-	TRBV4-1	CASSQFRLRTSGAGSTGELFF	TGCGCCAGCAGCCAATTCCGACTGCGGACTAGCGGGGCGGGGAGCACCGGGGAGCTGTTTTTT
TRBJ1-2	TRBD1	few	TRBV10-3	CAISMGQSDRGYTF	TGTGCCATCAGTATGGGACAGTCGGACCGTGGCTACACCTTC